This TCR beta chain was sequenced for a study of Graves' ophthalmopathy and Graves' hyperthyroidism. Whole-study findings and limits: Blood also contained most of the expanded thyroid clonotypes above 0.001 frequency. The 13-signature model separated ophthalmopathy from stable hyperthyroidism at 85% to 90% sensitivity and around 81% specificity.

CDR3 regions of TCR beta were amplified from RNA transcripts. Second-round multiplex PCR came after a first-round RT-PCR that employed HTBI primers. One entry per CDR3 protein results from TCRdb running MiXCR on the multiplex PCR reads. The sample includes over a million distinct CDR3 sequences, 35% to 40% of them seen just once. Hyperthyroidism patients, all newly diagnosed, had under 2 months' duration and ages of 18 to 65. Clinical symptoms, serum thyroxine, TRAb, thyroid ultrasound and orbital computed tomography were relied on for diagnosis. This clonotype was detected many times. The antigen remains unidentified. V was clipped by 3 bases and J by 3 bases, with 16 bases between them. The CDR3 is 15 residues long. CDR1 and CDR2 (germline): SGHKS, YYEKEE (reference sequence).

Source material: peripheral blood or thyroid tissue (not recorded which). V usage is TRBV5-5 and J usage is TRBJ2-7; weak D call: TRBD2 (5 bases). This TCR was recovered from an adult man with Graves' hyperthyroidism. As DNA, the CDR3 is TGTGCCAGCAGCTCTAGCTGGAGCGGCATCTACGAGCAGTACTTC. Translated: CASSSSWSGIYEQYF.